One and the same sample provided the 26 T cell receptor beta chains below, sequenced in a study of T cell repertoires in cytomegalovirus infection. Each CDR3 protein is one row after TCRdb ran MiXCR on the reads. The table includes 200,000 to 250,000 distinct CDR3 sequences, 22% detected once. The sequenced material came from CD8+ T cells from PBMCs. Receptor source: a human donor in good health (CMV status not recorded). Some clones in this sample may be carry-over from other donors' samples.

With regard to this clonotype: This may be a read error: a much more frequent sequence differs by one nucleotide. The V call is TRBV7-6, the J call TRBJ1-5; tentative D call: TRBD1 (5 bases). Germline V gives CDR1 SGHVS, CDR2 FNYEAQ. The CDR3 has 13 amino acids. Here the CDR3 DNA reads TGTGCCAGCAGCAGGGGTAGCAATCAGCACCAGCATTTT. This gives the protein CASSRGSNQHQHF.

V is TRBV12-3 or TRBV12-4 and J is TRBJ2-7, with D tentatively TRBD1 (6 bases). The V end was cut by 5 bases, the J end by 2 bases, with 16 bases between. CDR3 length: 15 residues. The CDR3, as DNA: TGTGCCAGCAGTCCCCCGGGACAACCGACCTACGAGCAGTACTTC. Translating gives CASSPPGQPTYEQYF.

A few counts support this clonotype. The chain combines TRBV28 with TRBJ1-6; D is unresolved. From germline, CDR1 is MDHEN and CDR2 SYDVKM. The CDR3 extends over 11 amino acids. V was cut by 6 bases and J by 11 bases, with 8 bases left in between. In nucleotides, the CDR3 is TGTGCCAGCAGCATAGGAACACCCCTCCACTTT. Protein sequence: CASSIGTPLHF. The whole variable domain, remainder taken from reference TRBV28 and TRBJ1-6, is DVKVTQSSRYLVKRTGEKVFLECVQDMDHENMFWYRQDPGLGLRLIYFSYDVKMKEKGDIPEGYSVSREKKERFSLILESASTNQTSMYLCASSIGTPLHFGNGTRLTVT.

The J gene is TRBJ1-3, the V gene TRBV2; D uncertain. This CDR3 spans 15 amino acids. Between the trimmed V and J ends, which lost 3 bases and 0 bases, there was a span of 9 bases. The germline V gene has CDR1 SNHLY and CDR2 FYNNEI. CDR3 DNA sequence: TGTGCCAGCAGTGAGGCCAGCTACTCTGGAAACACCATATATTTT. Translation gives CASSEASYSGNTIYF.

The gene calls are TRBV5-5 and TRBJ1-2; 9 bases fit TRBD1. The CDR3 sequence is 14 residues long. Losses at the gene ends were 4 bases for V and 6 bases for J; bases not matched to a gene: 7. Looked up from germline, CDR1 is SGHKS and CDR2 is YYEKEE (reference sequence). CDR3 sequence: CASSGDRDFDGYTF. In DNA, the CDR3 is TGTGCCAGCAGCGGGGACAGGGATTTCGATGGCTACACCTTC. Full variable domain (outside the CDR3, taken from reference TRBV5-5 and TRBJ1-2): DAGVTQSPTHLIKTRGQQVTLRCSPISGHKSVSWYQQVLGQGPQFIFQYYEKEERGRGNFPDRFSARQFPNYSSELNVNALLLGDSALYLCASSGDRDFDGYTFGSGTRLTVV.

This CDR3 is CASSLVGPLLEQFF. The CDR3, as DNA: TGTGCCAGCAGCTTGGTCGGGCCACTCTTAGAGCAGTTCTTC. The V gene is TRBV5-5, the J gene TRBJ2-1; D call uncertain. The CDR3 extends over 14 amino acids. Looked up from germline, CDR1 is SGHKS and CDR2 is YYEKEE (reference sequence). V lost 0 bases and J lost 10, with 14 bases in between.

The rearrangement joins TRBV29-1 to TRBJ1-1; weak D call: TRBD1 (6 bases). In germline, CDR1 is SQVTM, CDR2 ANQGSEA. The CDR3 is made up of 11 amino acids. Trimming shortened V by 5 bases and J by 6 bases, and 10 bases separated the two germline ends. Here the CDR3 DNA reads TGCAGCGTTTACAGGGAGTCTGAAGCTTTCTTT. Encoded protein: CSVYRESEAFF.

This clonotype was counted ten times or more. The genes are TRBV7-2 and TRBJ1-4; a possible D gene is TRBD1 (6 bases). This CDR3 contains 16 residues. Between the trimmed V and J ends, which lost 5 bases and 8 bases, there was a span of 21 bases. Germline CDR1 and CDR2: SGHTA and FQGNSA. CDR3 amino acids: CASSTRGGARWEKLFF. The CDR3 DNA is TGTGCCAGCAGCACCCGAGGGGGTGCCCGGTGGGAAAAACTGTTTTTT.

This chain connects TRBV11-2 to TRBJ2-3; the match to TRBD2 covers 9 bases. Germline assignment: CDR1 SGHAT and CDR2 FQNNGV. V was pared by 5 bases and J by 2 bases, with 8 bases of the junction left unmatched. This CDR3 is 16 amino acids long. CDR3 sequence reads: CASSKGVAGDTDTQYF. The DNA for the CDR3 is TGTGCCAGCAGCAAAGGAGTAGCGGGGGACACAGATACGCAGTATTTT.

The chain links TRBV7-9 to TRBJ1-2; a weak D match, TRBD1 (6 bases). This CDR3 has 13 amino acids. Trimming removed 6 bases from V and 6 bases from J, with 14 bases in between. Germline loops: CDR1 SEHNR, CDR2 FQNEAQ (reference sequence). This CDR3 reads CASSRDIDDGYTF. The CDR3 nucleotides read TGTGCCAGCAGTCGGGACATTGACGATGGCTACACCTTC.

This clonotype was seen many times. The chain combines TRBV7-2 with TRBJ1-3; perhaps TRBD1 as D (5 bases). The length of the CDR3 is 15 residues. Trimming cost V 1 base and J 2 bases, with 9 bases left between them. Germline assignment: CDR1 SGHTA and CDR2 FQGNSA. The CDR3 is CASSLDGTAGNTIYF. Here the CDR3 DNA reads TGTGCCAGCAGCTTAGATGGGACTGCTGGAAACACCATATATTTT.

This clonotype was seen only a few times. V usage is TRBV28 and J usage is TRBJ2-5, with D maybe TRBD1 (5 bases). This CDR3 is 13 amino acids long. The germline CDR1 and CDR2 sequences are MDHEN and SYDVKM. The germline V and J ends were trimmed by 8 bases and 7 bases, with 17 bases remaining between them. CDR3 amino acids: CASLGASYGTQYF. The CDR3 nucleotides are TGTGCCAGCCTAGGGGCGAGTTATGGGACCCAGTACTTC. Complete variable domain (other parts from reference TRBV28 and TRBJ2-5): DVKVTQSSRYLVKRTGEKVFLECVQDMDHENMFWYRQDPGLGLRLIYFSYDVKMKEKGDIPEGYSVSREKKERFSLILESASTNQTSMYLCASLGASYGTQYFGPGTRLLVL.

Ten or more counts support this clonotype. The chain links TRBV12-3 or TRBV12-4 to TRBJ1-2; tentative D call: TRBD1 (5 bases). The V and J ends lost 4 bases and 4 bases respectively, with 7 bases between them. This CDR3 contains 12 residues. CDR3 in DNA: TGTGCCAGCAGTTGGGGGACCTATGGCTACACCTTC. It codes for CASSWGTYGYTF.

This chain connects TRBV28 to TRBJ2-3, with D perhaps being TRBD1 or TRBD2 (5 bases each). Germline V gene data show CDR1 as MDHEN and CDR2 as SYDVKM. Trimming took off 5 bases at V and 5 bases at J, with 26 bases between the two ends. The CDR3 is 18 amino acids. CDR3 region: CASSHRDGNEPDIDTQYF. CDR3 nucleotides: TGTGCCAGCAGTCATCGGGACGGGAATGAGCCTGACATAGATACGCAGTATTTT.

The chain couples TRBV13 to TRBJ2-3, with TRBD2 identical over 7 bases. This CDR3 comprises 16 residues. After removal of 5 bases from V and 1 base from J, the junction contained 9 bases not matched to a gene. Germline CDR1 reads PRHDT; CDR2 reads FYEKMQ (reference sequence). The CDR3 DNA reads TGTGCCAGCAGCCTCCTGGGGGGGGGACGCACAGATACGCAGTATTTT. As protein: CASSLLGGGRTDTQYF.

This clonotype appeared a few times. This chain connects TRBV15 to TRBJ2-5, with D perhaps matching TRBD1 (6 bases). Trimming stripped 2 bases from V and 4 bases from J, with 11 bases between. Per germline, CDR1 LNHNV and CDR2 YYDKDF (reference sequence). The CDR3 consists of 14 residues. This chain's CDR3 is CATSRSDRGETQYF. The DNA for the CDR3 is TGTGCCACCAGCAGATCGGACAGAGGAGAGACCCAGTACTTC.

The chain employs TRBV4-1 and TRBJ2-1, with 10 bases fitting TRBD2. The germline gives CDR1 MGHRA, CDR2 YSYEKL. Unmatched junction bases numbered 6, after V lost 5 bases and J lost 8 bases. The CDR3 length is 14 residues. The CDR3: CASSDERGGDEQFF. The CDR3 bases are TGCGCCAGCAGCGACGAGCGGGGGGGCGATGAGCAGTTCTTC.

The chain links TRBV24-1 to TRBJ2-3, with D perhaps matching TRBD1 or TRBD2 (5 bases each). The CDR3 runs to 14 residues. The germline V and J ends were trimmed by 3 bases and 4 bases, with 10 bases remaining between them. Germline V gene lookup returns CDR1 KGHDR and CDR2 SFDVKD. Here the CDR3 reads CATSDIRDPDTQYF. In DNA, the CDR3 is TGTGCCACCAGTGATATCCGGGACCCAGATACGCAGTATTTT.

This clonotype showed up many times. The chain combines TRBV7-9 with TRBJ2-7; D gene unclear. Germline CDR1 SEHNR, CDR2 FQNEAQ (reference sequence). This CDR3 comprises 14 residues. The germline V and J ends were trimmed by 3 bases and 0 bases, with 9 bases remaining between them. The CDR3 here is CASSLALASYEQYF. In DNA, the CDR3 is TGTGCCAGCAGCTTGGCACTCGCCTCCTACGAGCAGTACTTC.

The chain couples TRBV7-6 to TRBJ1-4, with TRBD1 matching over 7 bases. Unmatched junction bases numbered 11, after V lost 5 bases and J lost 2 bases. This CDR3 has 17 residues. The germline CDR1 and CDR2 sequences are SGHVS and FNYEAQ. The CDR3 loop reads CASSPHQGGPTNEKLFF. CDR3 nucleotide sequence: TGTGCCAGCAGCCCCCATCAGGGGGGGCCGACTAATGAAAAACTGTTTTTT.

V and J are TRBV2 and TRBJ2-2, with 9 positions matching TRBD1. Per germline, CDR1 SNHLY and CDR2 FYNNEI. V was pared by 11 bases and J by 0 bases, with 7 bases of the junction left unmatched. CDR3 length equals 15 residues. As DNA, the CDR3 is TGTGCCGCAGGGGGACAGGGCACGAACACCGGGGAGCTGTTTTTT. This codes for CAAGGQGTNTGELFF.

The chain joins TRBV13 to TRBJ2-4; 15 nucleotides match TRBD2. The CDR3 spans 19 residues. CDR1 PRHDT and CDR2 FYEKMQ come from the germline V gene (reference sequence). V was pared by 4 bases and J by 3 bases, with 10 bases of the junction left unmatched. The CDR3 DNA follows: TGTGCCAGCAGCTCGCGGACTAGCGGGGGGGCCTATGGCAAAAACATTCAGTACTTC. Its translation is CASSSRTSGGAYGKNIQYF.

The V gene is TRBV20-1, the J gene TRBJ2-3; 7 positions match TRBD2. CDR1 and CDR2 (germline): DFQATT, SNEGSKA (reference sequence). CDR3 length: 16 residues. V was pared by 2 bases and J by 6 bases, with 14 bases of the junction left unmatched. The CDR3 spells CSARSTSDVMPDTQYF. DNA of the CDR3: TGCAGTGCTAGATCTACTAGCGATGTGATGCCCGATACGCAGTATTTT.

The chain uses TRBV7-8 and TRBJ1-4; TRBD1 might be the D (6 bases). CDR1 and CDR2 from the germline V gene are SGHVS and FQNEAQ. Trimming shortened V by 5 bases and J by 4 bases, and 11 bases separated the two germline ends. The CDR3 has 14 amino acids. This CDR3 reads CASSLWTVNEKLFF. The CDR3 DNA follows: TGTGCCAGCAGCCTCTGGACAGTTAATGAAAAACTGTTTTTT.

The chain uses TRBV28 and TRBJ2-4; the D gene is possibly TRBD2 (5 bases). Deletions cut 5 bases from V and 0 bases from J, with 8 bases between. Per germline, CDR1 MDHEN and CDR2 SYDVKM. The CDR3 sequence is 14 residues long. This CDR3 is CASSSGLAKNIQYF. In DNA, the CDR3 is TGTGCCAGCAGTAGCGGACTAGCCAAAAACATTCAGTACTTC.

The chain is built from TRBV6-6 and TRBJ2-3; 13 bases map to TRBD2. The length of the CDR3 is 17 residues. The germline gives CDR1 MNHNY, CDR2 SVGAGI (reference sequence). V lost 6 bases and J lost 2; bases outside the gene matches: 8. The CDR3 nucleotides are TGTGCCAGCAGGACTGCACTAGCGGGGGGGCACACAGATACGCAGTATTTT. Residues: CASRTALAGGHTDTQYF.